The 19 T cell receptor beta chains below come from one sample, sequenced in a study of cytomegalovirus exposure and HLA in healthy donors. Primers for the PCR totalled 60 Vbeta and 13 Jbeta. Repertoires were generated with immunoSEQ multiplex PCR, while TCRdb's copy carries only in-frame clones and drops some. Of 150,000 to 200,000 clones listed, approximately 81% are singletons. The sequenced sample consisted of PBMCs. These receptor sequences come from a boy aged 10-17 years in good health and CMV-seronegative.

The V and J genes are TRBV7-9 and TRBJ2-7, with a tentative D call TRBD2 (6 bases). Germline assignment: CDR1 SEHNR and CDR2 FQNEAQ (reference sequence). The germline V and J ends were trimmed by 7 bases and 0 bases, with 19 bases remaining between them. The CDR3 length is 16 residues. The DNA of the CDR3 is TGTGCCAGCACCCCAATCGCGGGGTCGTCCTCCTACGAGCAGTACTTC. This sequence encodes CASTPIAGSSSYEQYF.

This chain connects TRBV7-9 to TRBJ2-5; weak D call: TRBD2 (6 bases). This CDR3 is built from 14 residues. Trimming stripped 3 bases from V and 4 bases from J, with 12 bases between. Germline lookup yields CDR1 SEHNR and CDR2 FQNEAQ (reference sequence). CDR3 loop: CASSFLQGGETQYF. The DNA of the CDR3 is TGTGCCAGCAGCTTCTTGCAGGGAGGAGAGACCCAGTACTTC.

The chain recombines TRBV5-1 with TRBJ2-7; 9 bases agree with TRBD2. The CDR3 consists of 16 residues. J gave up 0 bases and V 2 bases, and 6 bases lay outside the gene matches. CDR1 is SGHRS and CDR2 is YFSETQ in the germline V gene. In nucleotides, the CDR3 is TGCGCCAGCAGCTTAAATAGCGGGAGCACCTCCTACGAGCAGTACTTC. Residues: CASSLNSGSTSYEQYF.

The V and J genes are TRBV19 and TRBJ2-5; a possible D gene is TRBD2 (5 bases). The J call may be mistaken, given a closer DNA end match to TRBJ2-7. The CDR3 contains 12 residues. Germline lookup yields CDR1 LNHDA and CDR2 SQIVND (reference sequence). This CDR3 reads CASGRTPNEQYF. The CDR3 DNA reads TGTGCCAGTGGTAGGACTCCAAACGAGCAGTACTTC.

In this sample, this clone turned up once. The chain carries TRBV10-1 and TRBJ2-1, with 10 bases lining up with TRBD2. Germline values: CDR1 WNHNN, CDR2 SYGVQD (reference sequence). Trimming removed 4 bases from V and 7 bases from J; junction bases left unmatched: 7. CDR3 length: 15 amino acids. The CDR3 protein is CASSALAGDLNEQFF. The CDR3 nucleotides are TGCGCCAGCAGTGCTCTAGCGGGGGACCTAAATGAGCAGTTCTTC.

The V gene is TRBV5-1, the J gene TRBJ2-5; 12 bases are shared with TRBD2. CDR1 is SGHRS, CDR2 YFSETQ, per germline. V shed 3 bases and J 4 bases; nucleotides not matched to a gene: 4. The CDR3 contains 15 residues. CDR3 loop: CASSSLAGGPETQYF. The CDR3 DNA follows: TGCGCCAGCAGCTCTCTAGCGGGAGGGCCAGAGACCCAGTACTTC.

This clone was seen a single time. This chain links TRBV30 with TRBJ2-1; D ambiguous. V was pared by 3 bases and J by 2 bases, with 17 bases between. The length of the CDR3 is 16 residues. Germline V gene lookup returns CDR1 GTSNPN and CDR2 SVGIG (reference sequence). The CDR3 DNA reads TGTGCCTGGAGCGGCCCGGGTAGGCTCACCTACAATGAGCAGTTCTTC. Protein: CAWSGPGRLTYNEQFF.

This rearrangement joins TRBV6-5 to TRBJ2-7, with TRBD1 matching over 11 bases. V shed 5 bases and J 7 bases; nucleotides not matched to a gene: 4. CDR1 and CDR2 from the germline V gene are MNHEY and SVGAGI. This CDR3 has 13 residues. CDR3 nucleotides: TGTGCCAGCAGTGGACAGGGGGCTGAAGAGCAGTACTTC. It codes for CASSGQGAEEQYF.

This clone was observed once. Here the CDR3 reads CASSPSTGGTSPLHF. The CDR3 nucleotides read TGTGCCAGCAGTCCTTCGACAGGGGGCACATCACCCCTCCACTTT. V and J are TRBV6-5 and TRBJ1-6, with 10 bases identical to TRBD1. The CDR3 extends over 15 amino acids. CDR1 is MNHEY, CDR2 SVGAGI, per germline. Trimming removed 5 bases from V and 10 bases from J; junction bases left unmatched: 8.

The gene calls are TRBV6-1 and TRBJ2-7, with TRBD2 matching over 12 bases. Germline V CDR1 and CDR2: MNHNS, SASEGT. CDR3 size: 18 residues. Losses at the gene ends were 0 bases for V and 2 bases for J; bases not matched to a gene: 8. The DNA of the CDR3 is TGTGCCAGCAGTGAAGCCCGGACTAGCGGGATGGGGACCTACGAGCAGTACTTC. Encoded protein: CASSEARTSGMGTYEQYF.

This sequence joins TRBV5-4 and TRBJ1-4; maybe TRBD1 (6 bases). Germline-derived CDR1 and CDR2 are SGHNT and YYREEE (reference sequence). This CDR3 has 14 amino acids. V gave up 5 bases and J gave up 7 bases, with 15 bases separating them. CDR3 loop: CASRTNRDGEKLFF. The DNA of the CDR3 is TGTGCCAGCAGGACAAACAGGGACGGTGAAAAACTGTTTTTT.

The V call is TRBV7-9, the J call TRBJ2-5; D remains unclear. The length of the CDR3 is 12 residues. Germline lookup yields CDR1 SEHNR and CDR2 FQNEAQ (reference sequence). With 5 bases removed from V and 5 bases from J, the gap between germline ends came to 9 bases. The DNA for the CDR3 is TGTGCCAGCAGCCCCACATGGGAGACCCAGTACTTC. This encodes CASSPTWETQYF.

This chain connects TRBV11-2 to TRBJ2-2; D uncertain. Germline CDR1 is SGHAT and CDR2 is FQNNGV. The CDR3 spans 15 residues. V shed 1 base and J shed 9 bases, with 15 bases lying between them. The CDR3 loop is CASSLVAGRVRELFF. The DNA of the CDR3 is TGTGCCAGCAGCTTAGTGGCAGGCAGAGTCCGGGAGCTGTTTTTT.

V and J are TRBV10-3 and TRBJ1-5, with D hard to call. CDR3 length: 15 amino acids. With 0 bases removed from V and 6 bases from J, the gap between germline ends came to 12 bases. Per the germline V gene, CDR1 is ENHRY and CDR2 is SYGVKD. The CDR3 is CAISESFGSVQPQHF. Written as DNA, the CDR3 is TGTGCCATCAGTGAGTCGTTCGGGTCCGTTCAGCCCCAGCATTTT.

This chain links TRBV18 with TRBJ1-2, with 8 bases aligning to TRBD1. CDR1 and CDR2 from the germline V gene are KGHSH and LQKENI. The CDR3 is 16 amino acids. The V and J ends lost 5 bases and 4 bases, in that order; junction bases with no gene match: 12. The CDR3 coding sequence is TGTGCCAGCTCAGGTGAAAGGACAGGGTCTGGCTATGGCTACACCTTC. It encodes CASSGERTGSGYGYTF.

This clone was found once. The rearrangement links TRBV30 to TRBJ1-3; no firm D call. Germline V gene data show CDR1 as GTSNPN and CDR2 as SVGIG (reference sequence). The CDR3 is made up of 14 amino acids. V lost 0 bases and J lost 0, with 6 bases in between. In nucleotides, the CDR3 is TGTGCCTGGAGTGTTTTGTACTCTGGAAACACCATATATTTT. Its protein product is CAWSVLYSGNTIYF.

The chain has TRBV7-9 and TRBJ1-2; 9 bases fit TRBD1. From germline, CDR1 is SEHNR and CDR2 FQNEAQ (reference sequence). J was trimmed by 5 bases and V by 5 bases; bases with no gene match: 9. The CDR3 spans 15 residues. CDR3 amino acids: CASSQPRDRDYGYTF. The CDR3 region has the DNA TGTGCCAGCAGCCAACCTCGGGACAGGGATTATGGCTACACCTTC.

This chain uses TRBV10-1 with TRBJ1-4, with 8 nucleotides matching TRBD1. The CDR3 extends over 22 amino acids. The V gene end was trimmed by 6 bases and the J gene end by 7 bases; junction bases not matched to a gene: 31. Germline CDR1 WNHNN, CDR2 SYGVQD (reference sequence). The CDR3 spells CASSPLTTNGQGIRTACEKLFF. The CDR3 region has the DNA TGCGCCAGCAGCCCACTCACAACCAACGGACAGGGTATCAGGACCGCGTGTGAAAAACTGTTTTTT.

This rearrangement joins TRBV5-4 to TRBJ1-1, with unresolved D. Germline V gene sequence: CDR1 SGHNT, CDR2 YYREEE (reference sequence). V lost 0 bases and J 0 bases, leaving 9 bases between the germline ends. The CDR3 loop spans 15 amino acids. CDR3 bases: TGTGCCAGCAGCTTGGTGGGGAGATTGAACACTGAAGCTTTCTTT. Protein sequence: CASSLVGRLNTEAFF.